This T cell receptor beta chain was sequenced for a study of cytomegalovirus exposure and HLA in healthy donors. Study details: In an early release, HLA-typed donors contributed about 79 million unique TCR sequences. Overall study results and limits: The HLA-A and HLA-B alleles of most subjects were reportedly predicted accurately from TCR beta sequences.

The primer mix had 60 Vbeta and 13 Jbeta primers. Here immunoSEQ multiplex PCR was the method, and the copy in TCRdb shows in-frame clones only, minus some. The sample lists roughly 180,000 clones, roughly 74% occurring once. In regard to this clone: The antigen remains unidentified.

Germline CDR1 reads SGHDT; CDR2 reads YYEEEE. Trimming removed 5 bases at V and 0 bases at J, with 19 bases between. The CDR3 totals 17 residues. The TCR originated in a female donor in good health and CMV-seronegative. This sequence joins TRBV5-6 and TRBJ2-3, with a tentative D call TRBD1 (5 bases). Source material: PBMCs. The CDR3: CASSRVDQQDSTDTQYF. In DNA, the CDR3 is TGTGCCAGCAGTCGGGTAGATCAACAGGACAGCACAGATACGCAGTATTTT. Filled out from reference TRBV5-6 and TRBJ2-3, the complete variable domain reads DAGVTQSPTHLIKTRGQQVTLRCSPKSGHDTVSWYQQALGQGPQFIFQYYEEEERQRGNFPDRFSGHQFPNYSSELNVNALLLGDSALYLCASSRVDQQDSTDTQYFGPGTRLTVL.